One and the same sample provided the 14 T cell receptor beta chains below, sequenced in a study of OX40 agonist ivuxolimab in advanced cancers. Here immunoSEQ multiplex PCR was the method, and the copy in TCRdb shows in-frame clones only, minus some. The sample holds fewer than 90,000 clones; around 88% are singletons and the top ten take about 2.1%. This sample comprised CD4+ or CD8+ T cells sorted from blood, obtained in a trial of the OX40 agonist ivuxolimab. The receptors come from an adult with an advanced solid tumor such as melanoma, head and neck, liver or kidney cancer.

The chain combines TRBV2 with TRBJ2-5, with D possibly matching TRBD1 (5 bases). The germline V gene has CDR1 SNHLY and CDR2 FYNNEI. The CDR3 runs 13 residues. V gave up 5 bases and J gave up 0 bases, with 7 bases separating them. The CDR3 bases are TGTGCCAGCAGTAGACAGTACCAAGAGACCCAGTACTTC. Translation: CASSRQYQETQYF.

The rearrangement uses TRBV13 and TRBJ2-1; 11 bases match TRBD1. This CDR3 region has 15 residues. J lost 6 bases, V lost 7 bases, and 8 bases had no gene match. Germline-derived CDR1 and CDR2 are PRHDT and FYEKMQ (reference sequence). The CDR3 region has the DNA TGTGCCAGCATCGAGGGACAGGGGGATCGCAATGAGCAGTTCTTC. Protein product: CASIEGQGDRNEQFF.

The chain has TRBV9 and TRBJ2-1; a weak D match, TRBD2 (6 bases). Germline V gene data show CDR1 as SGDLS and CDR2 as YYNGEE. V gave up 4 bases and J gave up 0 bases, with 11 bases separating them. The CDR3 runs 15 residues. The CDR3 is CASSPLASSYNEQFF. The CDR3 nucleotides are TGTGCCAGCAGCCCTCTAGCGTCCTCCTACAATGAGCAGTTCTTC. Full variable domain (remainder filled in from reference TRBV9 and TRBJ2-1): DSGVTQTPKHLITATGQRVTLRCSPRSGDLSVYWYQQSLDQGLQFLIQYYNGEERAKGNILERFSAQQFPDLHSELNLSSLELGDSALYFCASSPLASSYNEQFFGPGTRLTVL.

CDR3 sequence: CASLRVGTVTDTQYF. CDR3 DNA: TGTGCCAGCTTGAGGGTGGGGACAGTCACAGATACGCAGTATTTT. The chain recombines TRBV5-4 with TRBJ2-3, with 7 nucleotides matching TRBD1. The CDR3 has 15 amino acids. V shed 7 bases and J 2 bases; nucleotides not matched to a gene: 10. Germline CDR1 is SGHNT and CDR2 is YYREEE (reference sequence).

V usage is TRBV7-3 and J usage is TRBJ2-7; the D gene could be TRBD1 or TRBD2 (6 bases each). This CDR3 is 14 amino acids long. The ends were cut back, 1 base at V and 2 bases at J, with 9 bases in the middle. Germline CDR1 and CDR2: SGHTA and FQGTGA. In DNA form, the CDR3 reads TGTGCCAGCAGCTTAAACGGGGGCCCCTACGAGCAGTACTTC. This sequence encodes CASSLNGGPYEQYF.

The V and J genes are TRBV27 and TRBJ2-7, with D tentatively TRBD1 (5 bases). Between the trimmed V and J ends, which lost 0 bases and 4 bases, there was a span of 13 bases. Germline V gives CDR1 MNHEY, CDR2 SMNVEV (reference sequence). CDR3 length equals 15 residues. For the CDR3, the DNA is TGTGCCAGCAGTTTATCGGGCAGGACACCATACGAGCAGTACTTC. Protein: CASSLSGRTPYEQYF.

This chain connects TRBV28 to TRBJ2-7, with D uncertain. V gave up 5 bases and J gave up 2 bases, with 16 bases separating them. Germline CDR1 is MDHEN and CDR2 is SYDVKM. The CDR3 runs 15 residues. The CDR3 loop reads CASSSLDRTPYEQYF. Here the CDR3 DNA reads TGTGCCAGCAGTAGCCTTGATCGGACCCCCTACGAGCAGTACTTC.

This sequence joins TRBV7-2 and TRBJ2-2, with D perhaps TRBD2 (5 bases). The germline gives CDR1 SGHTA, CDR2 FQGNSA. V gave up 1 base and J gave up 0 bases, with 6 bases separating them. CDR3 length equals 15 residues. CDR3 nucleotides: TGTGCCAGCAGCTTAGGGGGAGCGAACACCGGGGAGCTGTTTTTT. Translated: CASSLGGANTGELFF.

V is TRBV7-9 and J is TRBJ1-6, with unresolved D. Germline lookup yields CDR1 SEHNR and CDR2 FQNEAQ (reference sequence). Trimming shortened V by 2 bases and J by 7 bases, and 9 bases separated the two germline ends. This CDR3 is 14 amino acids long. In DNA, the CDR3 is TGTGCCAGCAGCTTACGAGACTCAAATTCACCCCTCCACTTT. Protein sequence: CASSLRDSNSPLHF.

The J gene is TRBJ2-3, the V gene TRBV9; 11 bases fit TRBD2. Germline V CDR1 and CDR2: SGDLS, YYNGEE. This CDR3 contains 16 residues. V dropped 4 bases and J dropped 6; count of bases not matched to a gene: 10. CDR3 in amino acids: CASSPSLAGGMDTQYF. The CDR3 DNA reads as TGTGCCAGCAGCCCATCTCTAGCGGGAGGAATGGATACGCAGTATTTT.

In nucleotides, the CDR3 is TGCAGCGTTGAAGATCAGGGAACCAACCCCTACGAGCAGTACTTC. Translating it yields CSVEDQGTNPYEQYF. The chain recombines TRBV29-1 with TRBJ2-7, with D maybe TRBD1 (5 bases). V lost 0 bases and J lost 2, with 14 bases in between. The CDR3 loop spans 15 amino acids. CDR1 is SQVTM and CDR2 is ANQGSEA in the germline V gene.

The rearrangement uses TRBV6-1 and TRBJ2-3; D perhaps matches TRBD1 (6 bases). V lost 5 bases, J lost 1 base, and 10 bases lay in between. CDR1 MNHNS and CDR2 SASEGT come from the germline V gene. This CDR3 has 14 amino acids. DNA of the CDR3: TGTGCCAGCAGTAGGGGGATTCGCACAGATACGCAGTATTTT. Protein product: CASSRGIRTDTQYF.

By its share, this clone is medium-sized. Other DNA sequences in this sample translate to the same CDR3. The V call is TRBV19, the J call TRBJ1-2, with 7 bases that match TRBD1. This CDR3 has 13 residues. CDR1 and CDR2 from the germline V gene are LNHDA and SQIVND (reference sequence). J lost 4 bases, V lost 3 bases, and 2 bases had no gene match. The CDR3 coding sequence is TGTGCCAGTAGTATTGGACAGGTCTATGGCTACACCTTC. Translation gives CASSIGQVYGYTF.

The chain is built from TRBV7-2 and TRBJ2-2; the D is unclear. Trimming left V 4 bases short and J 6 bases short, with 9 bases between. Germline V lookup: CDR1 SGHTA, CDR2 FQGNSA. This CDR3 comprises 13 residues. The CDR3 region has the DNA TGTGCCAGCAGCTCACTCTCGTCCGGGGAGCTGTTTTTT. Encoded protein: CASSSLSSGELFF.